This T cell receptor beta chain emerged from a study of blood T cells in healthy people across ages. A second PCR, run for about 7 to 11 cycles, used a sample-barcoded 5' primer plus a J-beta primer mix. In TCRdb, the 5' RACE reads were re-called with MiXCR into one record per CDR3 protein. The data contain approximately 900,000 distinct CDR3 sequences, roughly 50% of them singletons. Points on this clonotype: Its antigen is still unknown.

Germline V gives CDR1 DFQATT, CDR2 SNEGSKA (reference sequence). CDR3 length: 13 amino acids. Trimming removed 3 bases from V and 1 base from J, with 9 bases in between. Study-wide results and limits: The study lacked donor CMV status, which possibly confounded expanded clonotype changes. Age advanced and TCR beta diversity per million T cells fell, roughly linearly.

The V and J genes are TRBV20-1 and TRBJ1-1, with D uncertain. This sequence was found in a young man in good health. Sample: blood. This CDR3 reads CSASQEQNTEAFF. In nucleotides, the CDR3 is TGCAGTGCTAGCCAGGAACAGAACACTGAAGCTTTCTTT.